These 26 T cell receptor beta chains were sequenced from one sample in a study of regulatory T cells in long-lasting Graves disease. Documented time point: newly diagnosed GD, antithyroid drugs for less than 3 months. The authors made the TCR library using RNA they extracted from PBMCs. According to the study, TCR beta libraries were built with iRepertoire HTBI primers and CDR3-region Arm-PCR. TCRdb recomputed calls from the multiplex PCR reads with MiXCR, one row per CDR3 protein. The table has 380,000 or so distinct CDR3 sequences, about 17% seen once; the top ten hold around 20%. The same data also went into a second study, on T cells in Graves' hyperthyroidism and ophthalmopathy.

The starting material was peripheral blood mononuclear cells (PBMCs), obtained at new diagnosis, from a patient treated with antithyroid drugs. All receptors come from a woman aged 18-29 years with Graves disease.

This clonotype was seen more than once but under ten times. This rearrangement joins TRBV29-1 to TRBJ1-1; D may be TRBD1 (5 bases). The CDR3 totals 13 residues. V was trimmed by 4 bases and J by 4 bases, leaving 13 bases between them. CDR1 is SQVTM and CDR2 is ANQGSEA in the germline V gene. CDR3 nucleotide sequence: TGCAGCGTTGTAATAAGGCAGGGCACTGAAGCTTTCTTT. Its translation is CSVVIRQGTEAFF.

Many counts were recorded for this clonotype. V usage is TRBV6-9 and J usage is TRBJ2-7; D possibly corresponds to TRBD2 (5 bases). CDR1 is MNHGY and CDR2 is SVAAGI in the germline V gene. The CDR3 runs 15 residues. V was shortened by 2 bases and J by 4 bases, with 15 bases between the two germline ends. Here the CDR3 DNA reads TGTGCCAGCAGTTATCTGGCTCCTAGCATGTACGAGCAGTACTTC. It is translated as CASSYLAPSMYEQYF.

This clonotype was detected many times. This chain uses TRBV9 with TRBJ2-1; a possible D gene is TRBD1 (5 bases). Looked up from germline, CDR1 is SGDLS and CDR2 is YYNGEE. Trimming took 3 bases from V and 12 from J, leaving 13 bases between them. The CDR3 sequence is 12 residues long. CDR3 amino acids: CASSDGAHLQFF. The CDR3 nucleotides read TGTGCCAGCAGCGATGGGGCACATTTGCAGTTCTTC.

This clonotype was seen many times. The chain combines TRBV20-1 with TRBJ1-6, with D maybe TRBD1 (6 bases). The germline CDR1 and CDR2 sequences are DFQATT and SNEGSKA (reference sequence). Trimming took off 3 bases at V and 6 bases at J, with 12 bases between the two ends. The CDR3 is 14 amino acids. The DNA of the CDR3 is TGCAGTGCTAGGGGGGCAAGTGGTAATTCACCCCTCCACTTT. Translating gives CSARGASGNSPLHF.

This clonotype was seen at least ten times. The chain uses TRBV20-1 and TRBJ2-1, with 8 bases that match TRBD2. Germline trimming cut 6 bases from V and 3 bases from J; bases unmatched to any gene: 13. Germline-derived CDR1 and CDR2 are DFQATT and SNEGSKA (reference sequence). This CDR3 has 16 residues. CDR3 protein: CSAGVSGAGGYNEQFF. The CDR3 DNA follows: TGCAGTGCCGGGGTCTCGGGGGCGGGGGGCTACAATGAGCAGTTCTTC.

A few counts support this clonotype. The J gene is TRBJ1-5, the V gene TRBV20-1; TRBD1 might be the D (5 bases). Germline values: CDR1 DFQATT, CDR2 SNEGSKA (reference sequence). CDR3 length: 15 residues. Trimming cost V 4 bases and J 2 bases, with 15 bases left between them. The CDR3 DNA reads TGCAGTGCTACCAACAGGAGGTACGGCAATCAGCCCCAGCATTTT. Amino acid sequence: CSATNRRYGNQPQHF.

As DNA, the CDR3 is TGTGCCAGCAGCCTAGAGCCTCAGGGGAACATTCAGTACTTC. It is translated as CASSLEPQGNIQYF. This chain links TRBV7-6 with TRBJ2-4; possibly TRBD1 for D (6 bases). Germline CDR1 is SGHVS and CDR2 is FNYEAQ. This CDR3 is built from 14 residues. V dropped 5 bases and J dropped 7 bases, with 15 bases sitting between them.

This clonotype was counted once. This may come from a read error, since a much larger clone is one base off. No conserved phenylalanine or tryptophan is present at the end of the CDR3, so a read error is the likely explanation. The rearrangement uses TRBV4-2 and TRBJ2-7; 7 nucleotides agree with TRBD2. Germline CDR1 and CDR2: LGHNA and YNFKEQ. CDR3 length equals 15 residues. With 1 base clipped from V and 5 bases from J, the junction kept 8 bases outside the gene matches. The DNA of the CDR3 is TGTGCCAGCAGCCAAGTTGCGGGGGTGGGTAACGAGCAGTACTCC. Its protein product is CASSQVAGVGNEQYS.

Note on this clonotype: A much larger clone lies one base from this, so it may be a read error. This chain connects TRBV3-1 to TRBJ2-1; D possibly corresponds to TRBD2 (5 bases). The germline V gene has CDR1 LGHDT and CDR2 YNNKEL (reference sequence). V dropped 6 bases and J dropped 10 bases, with 22 bases sitting between them. This CDR3 comprises 15 residues. The CDR3 coding sequence is TGTGCCAGCAGTCGGGGTTATGGGTTATCATACGAGCAGTTCTTC. Its protein product is CASSRGYGLSYEQFF.

This clonotype has just a few counts. V gene TRBV5-1 combines with J gene TRBJ1-2; D unresolved. The CDR3 runs 14 residues. CDR1 and CDR2 (germline): SGHRS, YFSETQ. Deletions cut 0 bases from V and 3 bases from J, with 9 bases between. CDR3 amino acids: CASSLAPDDYGYTF. CDR3 coding DNA: TGCGCCAGCAGCTTGGCCCCGGACGACTATGGCTACACCTTC. Full variable domain (rest looked up from reference TRBV5-1 and TRBJ1-2): KAGVTQTPRYLIKTRGQQVTLSCSPISGHRSVSWYQQTPGQGLQFLFEYFSETQRNKGNFPGRFSGRQFSNSRSEMNVSTLELGDSALYLCASSLAPDDYGYTFGSGTRLTVV.

Concerning this clonotype itself: Given a much more abundant clone one base away, this may be a read error. The rearrangement uses TRBV3-1 and TRBJ2-5; TRBD1 might be the D (5 bases). The CDR3 covers 15 residues. Germline CDR1 LGHDT, CDR2 YNNKEL (reference sequence). In DNA, the CDR3 is TGTGCCAACAGCCAAGATCGACAGCGTCAAGAGACCCAGTACTTC. This translates into CANSQDRQRQETQYF.

On this clonotype: This could be a read error, since a much larger clone is one nucleotide away. The chain combines TRBV3-1 with TRBJ2-5; 10 bases map to TRBD2. The V gene's germline CDR1 is LGHDT and CDR2 YNNKEL (reference sequence). V dropped 4 bases and J dropped 7; count of bases not matched to a gene: 12. This CDR3 comprises 16 residues. CDR3 region: CASSPGASGGRGTQYF. In DNA form, the CDR3 reads TGTGCCAGCAGCCCCGGGGCTAGCGGGGGTAGAGGGACCCAGTACTTC.

In this sample, this clonotype turned up many times. V gene TRBV28 combines with J gene TRBJ2-1; 8 positions agree with TRBD2. Germline CDR1 and CDR2: MDHEN and SYDVKM. V lost 3 bases, J lost 4 bases, and 8 bases stayed unmatched. The CDR3 has 16 residues. CDR3 DNA sequence: TGTGCCAGCAGTTTCTACGGGACTAGGGGTTACAATGAGCAGTTCTTC. Encoded protein: CASSFYGTRGYNEQFF.

This chain connects TRBV9 to TRBJ1-1; D remains ambiguous. CDR1 is SGDLS and CDR2 is YYNGEE in the germline V gene. CDR3 length: 14 residues. The V and J ends lost 0 bases and 0 bases respectively, with 6 bases between them. CDR3 amino acids: CASSVGAVNTEAFF. In DNA form, the CDR3 reads TGTGCCAGCAGCGTAGGAGCAGTGAACACTGAAGCTTTCTTT.

This clonotype was detected ten times or more. The J gene is TRBJ2-3, the V gene TRBV11-2; no definite D call. The CDR3 has 13 residues. The germline V gene has CDR1 SGHAT and CDR2 FQNNGV. Between the trimmed V and J ends, which lost 7 bases and 2 bases, there was a span of 10 bases. The CDR3 region has the DNA TGTGCCAGCAACGACTCCCCCACAGATACGCAGTATTTT. It encodes CASNDSPTDTQYF.

At least ten counts were recorded for this clonotype. V is TRBV28 and J is TRBJ2-3; D gene ambiguous. Germline V gene lookup returns CDR1 MDHEN and CDR2 SYDVKM. The CDR3 totals 16 residues. V was shortened by 3 bases and J by 2 bases, with 15 bases between the two germline ends. The chain's CDR3 is CASSFPSGSITDTQYF. In nucleotides, the CDR3 is TGTGCCAGCAGTTTCCCCTCGGGTTCAATCACAGATACGCAGTATTTT.

This clonotype was recorded many times. The CDR3 region has the DNA TGCAGTGTCCTAAACGCCGGGAGCACAGATACGCAGTATTTT. Protein product: CSVLNAGSTDTQYF. The genes are TRBV20-1 and TRBJ2-3, with no clear D. V was trimmed by 7 bases and J by 0 bases, leaving 14 bases between them. CDR3 length equals 14 residues. Germline CDR1 and CDR2: DFQATT and SNEGSKA (reference sequence).

This clonotype was detected ten times or more. V gene TRBV5-1 combines with J gene TRBJ2-1, with a tentative D call TRBD2 (6 bases). Germline V gene data show CDR1 as SGHRS and CDR2 as YFSETQ. Trimming took 2 bases from V and 7 from J, leaving 13 bases between them. This CDR3 region has 14 residues. DNA of the CDR3: TGCGCCAGCAGCTTACAGGCTGGACTAAATGAGCAGTTCTTC. This encodes CASSLQAGLNEQFF. The whole variable domain, filled in from reference TRBV5-1 and TRBJ2-1, reads KAGVTQTPRYLIKTRGQQVTLSCSPISGHRSVSWYQQTPGQGLQFLFEYFSETQRNKGNFPGRFSGRQFSNSRSEMNVSTLELGDSALYLCASSLQAGLNEQFFGPGTRLTVL.

The table lists this clonotype with many counts. The chain combines TRBV20-1 with TRBJ2-7; perhaps D is TRBD1 or TRBD2 (5 bases each). The CDR3 has 13 amino acids. Germline CDR1 DFQATT, CDR2 SNEGSKA (reference sequence). For the CDR3, the DNA is TGCAGCTGCCCGGGACGGAGCTCCTACGAGCAGTACTTC. It specifies CSCPGRSSYEQYF.

The genes are TRBV5-6 and TRBJ2-5, with D unclear. The CDR3 runs 14 residues. Between the trimmed V and J ends, which lost 0 bases and 3 bases, there was a span of 9 bases. CDR1 is SGHDT and CDR2 is YYEEEE in the germline V gene. The CDR3 DNA sequence: TGTGCCAGCAGCTTGGCCCTAGGGAAAGAGACCCAGTACTTC. Translated, it gives CASSLALGKETQYF.

This sequence joins TRBV28 and TRBJ1-3; possible D gene TRBD1, 6 bases. The CDR3 loop spans 15 amino acids. Trimming took off 6 bases at V and 1 base at J, with 13 bases between the two ends. CDR1 is MDHEN, CDR2 SYDVKM, per germline. The CDR3 nucleotides are TGTGCCAGCAGCCCAGGGGCGGTGTCTGGAAACACCATATATTTT. Residues: CASSPGAVSGNTIYF.

This clonotype was observed at least ten times. This chain links TRBV5-6 with TRBJ2-3, with 9 bases aligning to TRBD1. Germline CDR1 reads SGHDT; CDR2 reads YYEEEE. The CDR3 runs to 14 residues. Unmatched junction bases numbered 2, after V lost 3 bases and J lost 3 bases. Here the CDR3 DNA reads TGTGCCAGCAGCTCGGACAGGGGTACAGATACGCAGTATTTT. It codes for CASSSDRGTDTQYF. The full variable domain, completed using reference TRBV5-6 and TRBJ2-3, is DAGVTQSPTHLIKTRGQQVTLRCSPKSGHDTVSWYQQALGQGPQFIFQYYEEEERQRGNFPDRFSGHQFPNYSSELNVNALLLGDSALYLCASSSDRGTDTQYFGPGTRLTVL.

This clonotype was detected ten times or more. The V and J genes are TRBV28 and TRBJ2-2, with 7 bases lining up with TRBD1. Germline V lookup: CDR1 MDHEN, CDR2 SYDVKM. This CDR3 comprises 18 residues. V lost 4 bases to trimming and J lost 7 bases; unmatched junction nucleotides: 18. CDR3 in DNA: TGTGCCAGCAGTTACCGTCCCTCCGGGACAGCCCTCTTCGGGGAGCTGTTTTTT. It is translated as CASSYRPSGTALFGELFF.

This clonotype was seen ten or more times. CDR3 sequence reads: CASSLVQGSSLGANVLTF. The DNA of the CDR3 is TGTGCCAGCAGCTTAGTCCAGGGAAGTTCGCTGGGGGCCAACGTCCTGACTTTC. The rearrangement uses TRBV7-9 and TRBJ2-6; a weak D match, TRBD1 (5 bases). The CDR3 extends over 18 amino acids. Germline loops: CDR1 SEHNR, CDR2 FQNEAQ (reference sequence). V was clipped by 1 base and J by 4 bases, with 17 bases between them.

This clonotype appeared a few times. This sequence may be a read error, since a much larger clone differs from it by one base. This rearrangement joins TRBV7-6 to TRBJ2-7; no clear D. This CDR3 has 14 amino acids. Trimming took 1 base from V and 0 from J, leaving 7 bases between them. The V gene's germline CDR1 is SGHVS and CDR2 FNYEAQ. The CDR3 DNA is TGTGCCAGCAGCTTAGAGGTCAGCTCCTACGAGCAGTACTTC. It specifies CASSLEVSSYEQYF.

This clonotype came up many times. The chain joins TRBV11-2 to TRBJ2-2; D gene ambiguous. CDR3 length: 16 residues. Germline V lookup: CDR1 SGHAT, CDR2 FQNNGV. With 1 base removed from V and 4 bases from J, the gap between germline ends came to 13 bases. As DNA, the CDR3 is TGTGCCAGCAGCTTAGTTCTTGGCAGTCCCACCGGGGAGCTGTTTTTT. This encodes CASSLVLGSPTGELFF. Using reference TRBV11-2 and TRBJ2-2 for the parts outside the CDR3, the full variable domain is EAGVAQSPRYKIIEKRQSVAFWCNPISGHATLYWYQQILGQGPKLLIQFQNNGVVDDSQLPKDRFSAERLKGVDSTLKIQPAKLEDSAVYLCASSLVLGSPTGELFFGEGSRLTVL.